The 5 T cell receptor beta chains presented below share a single source sample, sequenced in a study of T cells after yellow fever vaccination. MiXCR was run by TCRdb on the 5' RACE reads, yielding one entry per CDR3 protein. The sample contains 500,000 to 650,000 distinct CDR3 sequences, about 13% of which appear only once. The sample consisted of PBMCs, taken on the day of the yellow fever booster vaccination. These receptors were taken from a man younger than 45 who received the YFV17D yellow fever vaccine.

The CDR3 spells CASSSGGFGELFF. The CDR3 nucleotides are TGTGCCAGCAGTTCAGGGGGGTTCGGGGAGCTGTTTTTT. The chain employs TRBV28 and TRBJ2-2; D is perhaps TRBD1 (7 bases). With 4 bases removed from V and 7 bases from J, the gap between germline ends came to 10 bases. The CDR3 totals 13 residues. CDR1 is MDHEN and CDR2 is SYDVKM in the germline V gene.

The chain links TRBV29-1 to TRBJ1-1; D is uncertain. Trimming stripped 7 bases from V and 3 bases from J, with 18 bases between. In germline, CDR1 is SQVTM, CDR2 ANQGSEA. This CDR3 is 14 amino acids long. The chain's CDR3 is CSARAARVDTEAFF. CDR3 nucleotide sequence: TGCAGCGCGAGGGCAGCCCGGGTCGACACTGAAGCTTTCTTT.

This chain links TRBV7-2 with TRBJ2-7, with D possibly being TRBD1 or TRBD2 (6 bases each). The CDR3 length is 15 residues. V lost 2 bases, J lost 2 bases, and 13 bases lay in between. Germline CDR1 SGHTA, CDR2 FQGNSA. The CDR3 DNA reads TGTGCCAGCAGCTTAAGGAGGGACATGGCCTACGAGCAGTACTTC. It specifies CASSLRRDMAYEQYF. Looking up the rest from reference TRBV7-2 and TRBJ2-7 gives the full variable domain: GAGVSQSPSNKVTEKGKDVELRCDPISGHTALYWYRQSLGQGLEFLIYFQGNSAPDKSGLPSDRFSAERTGGSVSTLTIQRTQQEDSAVYLCASSLRRDMAYEQYFGPGTRLTVT.

The V gene is TRBV7-2, the J gene TRBJ2-7; the D gene could be TRBD1 or TRBD2 (5 bases each). The CDR3 has 15 amino acids. CDR1 is SGHTA and CDR2 is FQGNSA in the germline V gene. The germline V and J ends were trimmed by 5 bases and 7 bases, with 21 bases remaining between them. The CDR3 spells CASSASRGPEGEQYF. The CDR3 DNA sequence: TGTGCCAGCAGCGCATCCCGGGGCCCTGAGGGGGAGCAGTACTTC.

This clonotype was counted only a few times. In nucleotides, the CDR3 is TGTGCCAGCAGGACAGGGCTCACCTCTGAAAAACTGTTTTTT. Its translation is CASRTGLTSEKLFF. The chain carries TRBV12-3 or TRBV12-4 and TRBJ1-4, with 7 bases fitting TRBD1. Trimming cost V 6 bases and J 7 bases; bases outside gene matches: 8. The CDR3 consists of 14 residues.